This T cell receptor (beta chain) emerged from a study of blood T cell repertoires in COVID-19. About the study: The analysed material was cDNA or gDNA that came from T cells, B-cell-depleted T cells, or PBMCs.

This clone was counted between two and nine times. V shed 5 bases and J shed 1 base, with 11 bases lying between them. The CDR3 length is 14 residues. CDR1 and CDR2 (germline): MNHEY, SVGAGI. In the source study's methods: Cell counts per sample came from amplifying reference gene primers. TCRdb's copy holds only in-frame clones and misses some; the assay was immunoSEQ multiplex PCR. Clonal size and the V and J genes are those of that table, whereas D and trimming came from the DNA. Of some 64,000 clones in the sample, about four fifths were seen once. Source material: peripheral blood. The receptor's source is a woman aged 55-69 years with acute or convalescent COVID-19. The chain carries TRBV6-5 and TRBJ1-1; D is unresolved. CDR3 protein: CASSSGYGNTEAFF. CDR3 DNA: TGTGCCAGCAGTAGCGGGTATGGGAACACTGAAGCTTTCTTT.